This TCR beta chain was recorded in a study of blood T cell repertoires in COVID-19. The overall study: COVID-19 samples, acute and convalescent, were from the United States, Italy and Spain. Sample material is recorded as cDNA or gDNA derived from T cells, B-cell-depleted T cells, or PBMCs.

V lost 5 bases, J lost 5 bases, and 4 bases stayed unmatched. The CDR3 runs 13 residues. The V gene's germline CDR1 is SNHLY and CDR2 FYNNEI. In the original workflow: Counts of nucleated cells, estimated from reference gene primer amplification, were obtained. TCRdb's copy holds only in-frame clones and misses some; the assay was immunoSEQ multiplex PCR. V, J and clone size derive from that table, while D and trimming were established from the DNA sequence. Of about 250,000 clones listed, 87% are singletons. The chain employs TRBV2 and TRBJ1-1, with 8 bases fitting TRBD1. This receptor was identified in a man younger than 35 with active or convalescent COVID-19. Sample: peripheral blood. The CDR3 loop reads CASSKTGDTEAFF. DNA for the CDR3: TGTGCCAGCAGTAAGACAGGGGATACTGAAGCTTTCTTT.